Following are 29 T cell receptor beta chains from one sample sequenced in a study of metastatic and nonmetastatic thyroid tumors. Patients were all untreated before their thyroid surgery. TCRdb reanalyzed the PCR reads with MiXCR. The sample carries approximately 17,000 clones, less than 30% recorded once. Specimen: tumor tissue. These receptors originate from a female donor with papillary thyroid cancer or a benign thyroid nodule (not recorded which). Some clones in this sample may be carry-over from other donors' samples.

This clone has only a few counts. The gene calls are TRBV6-1 and TRBJ2-1; no firm D call. CDR3 length equals 14 residues. Germline V gives CDR1 MNHNS, CDR2 SASEGT. Trimming pared 5 bases from V and 0 bases from J, leaving 8 bases between. CDR3 nucleotide sequence: TGTGCCAGCAGTCATCTATCCTCCTACAATGAGCAGTTCTTC. Encoded protein: CASSHLSSYNEQFF.

Only a few counts were recorded for this clone. The J gene is TRBJ1-5, the V gene TRBV6-1; TRBD1 matches at 7 bases. The ends lost 6 bases at V and 3 bases at J; junction bases unmatched: 11. The CDR3 consists of 16 residues. Germline V gene data show CDR1 as MNHNS and CDR2 as SASEGT. This chain's CDR3 is CASRKSGTAYNQPQHF. CDR3 in DNA: TGTGCCAGCAGGAAATCCGGGACAGCTTACAATCAGCCCCAGCATTTT.

This clone has at least ten counts. The J gene is TRBJ2-5, the V gene TRBV7-6; unclear D gene. CDR3 length: 11 residues. Trimming stripped 3 bases from V and 2 bases from J, with 1 base between. CDR1 and CDR2 from the germline V gene are SGHVS and FNYEAQ. The DNA for the CDR3 is TGTGCCAGCAGCTTTCAAGAGACCCAGTACTTC. Translated, it gives CASSFQETQYF.

This clone was seen only a few times. This chain uses TRBV3-1 with TRBJ1-6; perhaps TRBD1 as D (5 bases). The CDR3 sequence is 13 residues long. The V gene's germline CDR1 is LGHDT and CDR2 YNNKEL (reference sequence). The V and J ends lost 1 base and 10 bases respectively, with 8 bases between them. The CDR3 loop reads CASSQGRGSPLHF. CDR3 bases: TGTGCCAGCAGCCAAGGGCGGGGCTCACCCCTCCACTTT.

To note about this clone: Just one base apart from a much larger clone, this may be a read error. The rearrangement joins TRBV5-1 to TRBJ2-3, with unresolved D. The V and J ends lost 0 bases and 8 bases respectively, with 7 bases between them. The CDR3 length is 12 residues. From germline, CDR1 is SGHRS and CDR2 YFSETQ. CDR3 nucleotide sequence: TGCGCCAGCAGCTTGGACGTGAGTACGCAGTATTTT. The encoded protein is CASSLDVSTQYF.

The chain employs TRBV20-1 and TRBJ1-1; D remains unclear. V lost 4 bases and J lost 0, with 15 bases in between. Looked up from germline, CDR1 is DFQATT and CDR2 is SNEGSKA (reference sequence). This CDR3 is built from 15 residues. The CDR3 reads CSATDPLTVNTEAFF. The CDR3 bases are TGCAGTGCTACCGACCCGCTGACGGTGAACACTGAAGCTTTCTTT.

This clone is medium-sized within its sample. The J gene is TRBJ1-3, the V gene TRBV19, with D perhaps TRBD1 (6 bases). CDR1 is LNHDA, CDR2 SQIVND, per germline (reference sequence). The CDR3 totals 14 residues. V was clipped by 5 bases and J by 4 bases, with 12 bases between them. CDR3 in amino acids: CASSAYREGNTIYF. CDR3 sequence (DNA): TGTGCCAGTAGTGCCTACAGGGAAGGAAACACCATATATTTT.

The genes are TRBV11-3 and TRBJ2-7, with 7 nucleotides matching TRBD2. Germline CDR1 SGHNT, CDR2 YENEEA. This CDR3 comprises 14 residues. The J segment lost 6 bases and the V segment lost 6 bases, leaving 11 bases of the junction unmatched. The CDR3 is CASRTCGGCSEQYF. As DNA, the CDR3 is TGTGCCAGCAGGACTTGCGGGGGTTGCTCCGAGCAGTACTTC.

This clone was detected a few times. V and J are TRBV12-3 or TRBV12-4 and TRBJ1-5; D possibly corresponds to TRBD1 (5 bases). Trimming shortened V by 0 bases and J by 7 bases, and 10 bases separated the two germline ends. The CDR3 spans 14 residues. The CDR3 protein is CASSLATGGQPQHF. For the CDR3, the DNA is TGTGCCAGCAGTTTAGCGACTGGGGGGCAGCCCCAGCATTTT.

This clone came up many times. The chain employs TRBV5-1 and TRBJ2-5; 11 bases agree with TRBD1. This CDR3 has 15 amino acids. The V gene end was trimmed by 4 bases and the J gene end by 2 bases; junction bases not matched to a gene: 4. CDR1 SGHRS and CDR2 YFSETQ come from the germline V gene. In DNA form, the CDR3 reads TGCGCCAGCAGCAAGGGACAGGGGGGTCAAGAGACCCAGTACTTC. This translates into CASSKGQGGQETQYF.

This clone qualifies as medium-sized. DNA of the CDR3: TGTGCCAGCAACCAGACAGGGGGCTATGGCTACACCTTC. It yields the protein CASNQTGGYGYTF. The rearrangement uses TRBV12-3 or TRBV12-4 and TRBJ1-2; 9 bases are shared with TRBD1. The J segment lost 4 bases and the V segment lost 7 bases, leaving 4 bases of the junction unmatched. The CDR3 is made up of 13 amino acids.

This clone was seen repeatedly, ten times or more. This rearrangement joins TRBV6-5 to TRBJ1-4, with a possible D match to TRBD1 (5 bases). Germline V gene lookup returns CDR1 MNHEY and CDR2 SVGAGI. The ends were cut back, 0 bases at V and 5 bases at J, with 10 bases in the middle. This CDR3 region has 15 residues. The CDR3 nucleotides read TGTGCCAGCAGTTACTCGTATAGGGGAAATGAAAAACTGTTTTTT. Translation gives CASSYSYRGNEKLFF.

The chain links TRBV9 to TRBJ1-2; D may be TRBD1 (6 bases). This CDR3 contains 15 residues. Looked up from germline, CDR1 is SGDLS and CDR2 is YYNGEE. V was clipped by 4 bases and J by 8 bases, with 21 bases between them. CDR3 coding DNA: TGTGCCAGCAGCCAGGGGTCGGGCTCCAGTGAAGGCTACACCTTC. Its translation: CASSQGSGSSEGYTF.

As concerns this clone: The germline gene is not matched at one end of the junction; a read error may be the cause. V usage is TRBV6-1 and J usage is TRBJ1-2; the D is unclear. This CDR3 has 12 residues. Germline CDR1 and CDR2: MNHNS and SASEGT. CDR3 protein: CSRSPLGDGYTF. CDR3 sequence (DNA): TGTTCCAGGAGTCCCTTGGGCGATGGCTACACCTTC.

This CDR3 is CATSRIAGEEQYF. The CDR3 DNA reads as TGTGCCACCAGCAGAATAGCGGGAGAAGAGCAGTACTTC. The chain recombines TRBV15 with TRBJ2-7, with TRBD2 matching 9 bases. J gave up 7 bases and V 2 bases, and 3 bases lay outside the gene matches. CDR1 and CDR2 (germline): LNHNV, YYDKDF (reference sequence). The CDR3 runs 13 residues.

The genes are TRBV6-5 and TRBJ2-3, with 12 positions matching TRBD2. The CDR3 totals 18 residues. V shed 6 bases, J shed 8 bases, and the junction held 18 bases outside the gene matches. CDR1 is MNHEY, CDR2 SVGAGI, per germline. The CDR3, as DNA: TGTGCCAGCAGGTCCCCTAGCGGGAGGGCCCAGTTGGCAGGTACGCAGTATTTT. Translated, it gives CASRSPSGRAQLAGTQYF.

This clone is labeled as medium-sized. The same CDR3 arises from other DNA sequences in this sample as well. The CDR3 DNA follows: TGTGCCAGCAGCCAAGTGTTCACAAGGTCTGAAAAACTGTTTTTT. This translates into CASSQVFTRSEKLFF. The genes are TRBV3-1 and TRBJ1-4; D is unresolved. The CDR3 is made up of 15 amino acids. Looked up from germline, CDR1 is LGHDT and CDR2 is YNNKEL (reference sequence). V lost 1 base to trimming and J lost 7 bases, with 13 bases between them.

With respect to this clone: One end of the junction varies from germline; a read error may be responsible. This chain uses TRBV6-1 with TRBJ2-3, with 11 bases that match TRBD2. The germline V gene has CDR1 MNHNS and CDR2 SASEGT. The CDR3 length is 15 residues. The CDR3 spells CAGRELAGVSDTQYF. CDR3 bases: TGTGCCGGCAGGGAACTAGCGGGAGTTTCAGATACGCAGTATTTT.

This clone is large. Other DNA variants within this sample encode the same CDR3. The chain recombines TRBV28 with TRBJ1-6; D not certain. The CDR3 is 13 amino acids. Trimming cost V 1 base and J 7 bases, with 5 bases left between them. CDR1 and CDR2 (germline): MDHEN, SYDVKM. In DNA form, the CDR3 reads TGTGCCAGCAGTTTATCCGGGAATTCACCCCTCCACTTT. Translating it yields CASSLSGNSPLHF.

This clone was counted at least ten times. The V gene is TRBV6-1, the J gene TRBJ2-1, with TRBD1 matching 9 bases. Germline CDR1 is MNHNS and CDR2 is SASEGT. The CDR3 loop spans 15 amino acids. J lost 4 bases, V lost 1 base, and 2 bases had no gene match. The CDR3: CASSEGTGEYNEQFF. CDR3 coding DNA: TGTGCCAGCAGTGAAGGGACAGGGGAATACAATGAGCAGTTCTTC.

There are a few counts of this clone. V and J are TRBV3-1 and TRBJ2-7; no definite D call. Germline V gene sequence: CDR1 LGHDT, CDR2 YNNKEL (reference sequence). The length of the CDR3 is 14 residues. Trimming removed 0 bases at V and 2 bases at J, with 8 bases between. The CDR3 sequence is CASSQDAGAYEQYF. The CDR3 DNA follows: TGTGCCAGCAGCCAAGATGCTGGGGCCTACGAGCAGTACTTC.

This clone ranks as medium-sized. The rearrangement links TRBV28 to TRBJ1-4, with 9 bases identical to TRBD1. CDR1 and CDR2 (germline): MDHEN, SYDVKM. J gave up 6 bases and V 0 bases, and 5 bases lay outside the gene matches. This CDR3 is built from 16 residues. The CDR3 DNA follows: TGTGCCAGCAGTTTATGGTCGGGGACAGGGCATGAAAAACTGTTTTTT. Its protein is CASSLWSGTGHEKLFF. The full variable domain, completed using reference TRBV28 and TRBJ1-4, is DVKVTQSSRYLVKRTGEKVFLECVQDMDHENMFWYRQDPGLGLRLIYFSYDVKMKEKGDIPEGYSVSREKKERFSLILESASTNQTSMYLCASSLWSGTGHEKLFFGSGTQLSVL.

Regarding this clone: At one of its ends the junction is not consistent with the germline gene, which may arise from a read error. The V call is TRBV6-1, the J call TRBJ1-4; D may be TRBD1 (6 bases). The CDR3 is 13 amino acids. Per the germline V gene, CDR1 is MNHNS and CDR2 is SASEGT. The CDR3 loop is CVSRDTINEKLFF. The CDR3 region has the DNA TGTGTCAGCAGGGACACCATTAATGAAAAACTGTTTTTT.

At least ten counts were recorded for this clone. CDR3 in DNA: TGTGCCAGCAGGTCACAGGGATGGGGAAACACCATATATTTT. Its protein product is CASRSQGWGNTIYF. V gene TRBV6-1 combines with J gene TRBJ1-3; tentatively, D is TRBD1 (6 bases). Between the trimmed V and J ends, which lost 6 bases and 4 bases, there was a span of 13 bases. The CDR3 covers 14 residues. Germline lookup yields CDR1 MNHNS and CDR2 SASEGT.

V and J are TRBV7-3 and TRBJ2-5; TRBD2 matches 8 bases. V gave up 4 bases and J gave up 3 bases; unmatched junction bases: 7. Germline values: CDR1 SGHTA, CDR2 FQGTGA. The CDR3 has 15 residues. The CDR3 sequence: CASSSMGLDEETQYF. The CDR3 DNA is TGTGCCAGCAGCTCGATGGGACTAGATGAAGAGACCCAGTACTTC.

The chain links TRBV4-1 to TRBJ2-7, with 7 nucleotides matching TRBD2. The V and J ends lost 3 bases and 0 bases, in that order; junction bases with no gene match: 5. The CDR3 runs 15 residues. Germline-derived CDR1 and CDR2 are MGHRA and YSYEKL. The CDR3, as DNA: TGCGCCAGCAGCCAGCCTAGCGGTAACTCCTACGAGCAGTACTTC. This sequence encodes CASSQPSGNSYEQYF.

This clone was seen a handful of times. The V gene is TRBV7-2, the J gene TRBJ1-2; TRBD1 matches at 8 bases. Looked up from germline, CDR1 is SGHTA and CDR2 is FQGNSA. V shed 4 bases and J 3 bases; nucleotides not matched to a gene: 1. CDR3 length: 13 residues. For the CDR3, the DNA is TGTGCCAGCAGCTGGGGACAGGACTATGGCTACACCTTC. Translated: CASSWGQDYGYTF.

As regards this clone: A junction boundary mismatches the germline segment, possibly from a read error. The V call is TRBV6-6, the J call TRBJ2-7; TRBD2 matches 7 bases. The CDR3 has 15 residues. Germline CDR1 MNHNY, CDR2 SVGAGI (reference sequence). The CDR3 is CASSYSGGSSYDQYF. Here the CDR3 DNA reads TGTGCCAGCAGTTACTCGGGAGGGAGCTCCTACGATCAGTACTTC.

This clone is labeled large (0.1 to 1%). The identical CDR3 is also encoded by other nucleotide sequences in the sample. The V and J genes are TRBV10-1 and TRBJ2-7; the D call may be TRBD1 or TRBD2 (5 bases each). CDR1 and CDR2 (germline): WNHNN, SYGVQD (reference sequence). CDR3 length equals 16 residues. V lost 6 bases and J lost 2, with 20 bases in between. CDR3 sequence: CASSPFVGRPPYEQYF. CDR3 bases: TGCGCCAGCAGCCCTTTTGTGGGACGCCCTCCCTACGAGCAGTACTTC.